A selection of T cell receptor beta chains follows, all from one sample in a study of cytomegalovirus exposure and HLA in healthy donors. Produced via immunoSEQ multiplex PCR; TCRdb's table is partial and in-frame only. Of fewer than 250,000 clones detected, around 80% appear once; the ten largest clones hold about 14%. The sample consisted of PBMCs. These receptors all come from a woman aged 25 to 39 in good health and CMV-seropositive. Both conserved end residues are part of each CDR3. The D gene is left open where the match is weak. Clone size is not always given. Where it is, it says once, few, many or a class for expanded clones.

TRBV7-2,-,TRBD2,TRBJ2-2,TGTGCCAGCAGCTTGCGGGGGTTGGGCTCCGGGGAGCTGTTTTTT,CASSLRGLGSGELFF
TRBV27,-,TRBD2,TRBJ2-5,TGTGCCAGCAGTACCCAGACTAGCGGGAGGGGGACCCAGTACTTC,CASSTQTSGRGTQYF
TRBV12-5,-,-,TRBJ2-7,TGTGCTAGTGGAACTACCAGCGAGCAGTACTTC,CASGTTSEQYF
TRBV7-9,-,TRBD2,TRBJ2-7,TGTGCCAGCAGCTTAGCGCCCAGCGGGAGTGGCTACGAGCAGTACTTC,CASSLAPSGSGYEQYF
TRBV9,-,-,TRBJ2-1,TGTGCCAGCAGCGTCAGACAGGCAAGTGAGCAGTTCTTC,CASSVRQASEQFF
TRBV2,-,-,TRBJ1-4,TGTGCCAGCAGTGAATGGACAGCTAATGAAAAACTGTTTTTT,CASSEWTANEKLFF
TRBV9,-,-,TRBJ2-3,TGTGCCAGCAGCGTAGGCCAGGGACGGTGGGGCACAGATACGCAGTATTTT,CASSVGQGRWGTDTQYF
TRBV11-3,-,-,TRBJ2-7,TGTGCCAGCAGCCCATTGGTCCCCTACGAGCAGTACTTC,CASSPLVPYEQYF
TRBV25-1,-,-,TRBJ1-3,TGTGCCAGCAGTGATCAAAGGACCTCTGGAAACACCATATATTTT,CASSDQRTSGNTIYF
TRBV28,-,TRBD2,TRBJ2-2,TGTGCCAGCAGTTTTAGCGGGGGAACCGGGGAGCTGTTTTTT,CASSFSGGTGELFF
TRBV5-1,-,-,TRBJ2-7,TGCGCCAGCAGCTCAGGGGAAGGATCCTACGAGCAGTACTTC,CASSSGEGSYEQYF
TRBV7-3,few,-,TRBJ2-2,TGTGCCAGCAGATGGACGCACGATAACACCGGGGAGCTGTTTTTT,CASRWTHDNTGELFF
TRBV4-1,-,-,TRBJ2-1,TGCGCCAGCAGCCAGGGTCCTTGGCTAGCAGTCTACAATGAGCAGTTCTTC,CASSQGPWLAVYNEQFF
TRBV5-1,few,-,TRBJ2-1,TGCGCCAGCAGCTCGGAGTGGGGATTGGAGCAGTTCTTC,CASSSEWGLEQFF
TRBV5-1,-,-,TRBJ1-2,TGCGCCAGCAGCTTCGGTCTAGGGAACTATGGCTACACCTTC,CASSFGLGNYGYTF
TRBV30,-,TRBD1,TRBJ2-1,TGTGCCTGTACTCCGGGACAGTACTTTTACAATGAGCAGTTCTTC,CACTPGQYFYNEQFF
TRBV5-4,-,-,TRBJ1-2,TGTGCCAGCAGCCTTGACAGTACAATTGGCTACACCTTC,CASSLDSTIGYTF
TRBV14,few,-,TRBJ1-1,TGTGCCAGCAGCCAAGAAATGGATTCTGAAGCTTTCTTT,CASSQEMDSEAFF
TRBV7-9,once,TRBD1,TRBJ2-2,TGTGCCAGCAGAGCTTCGGGACAGGGGGCCGTTGGCGGGGAGCTGTTTTTT,CASRASGQGAVGGELFF
TRBV11-3,-,TRBD1,TRBJ1-1,TGTGCCAGCAGGAACCGGGACAGGGATTTCTTGGCTTTCTTT,CASRNRDRDFLAFF
TRBV4-2,-,-,TRBJ2-7,TGTGCCAGCAGCCAAGATTGGCGCCCGATGAACGAGCAGTACTTC,CASSQDWRPMNEQYF
TRBV11-2,-,-,TRBJ2-2,TGTGCCAGCAGCTTAGATCTCGAATCTAGCGATCCTAACACCGGGGAGCTGTTTTTT,CASSLDLESSDPNTGELFF
TRBV7-2,-,-,TRBJ2-7,TGTGCCAGCAGCTTACGGGGATTAGGAGGTGGCGAGCAGTACTTC,CASSLRGLGGGEQYF
TRBV15,-,-,TRBJ1-5,TGTGCCACCAGCGCCTCTGGTGCTAGGCCCCAGCATTTT,CATSASGARPQHF
TRBV7-2,-,-,TRBJ2-5,TGTGCCAGCAGCTTAGCAAGGGCGGAGACCCAGTACTTC,CASSLARAETQYF
TRBV5-1,-,TRBD1,TRBJ1-2,TGCGCCAGCAGCTTGAGGCAGGGGGATGGCTACACCTTC,CASSLRQGDGYTF
TRBV15,-,TRBD2,TRBJ2-3,TGTGCCACCAGCAGAGATGCGGGAGGCCCAGATACGCAGTATTTT,CATSRDAGGPDTQYF
TRBV6-1,-,-,TRBJ2-4,TGTGCCAGCAGTGAAGCGTTTCGTTTTGGTCCCTACAAAAACATTCAGTACTTC,CASSEAFRFGPYKNIQYF
TRBV9,-,-,TRBJ2-7,TGTGCCAGCAGCCCCCGAGGTGAGGGAGTTTACGAGCAGTACTTC,CASSPRGEGVYEQYF
TRBV5-1,few,-,TRBJ2-6,TGCGCCAGCAGCTTGGCGCTGGGCGGGGCCAACGTCCTGACTTTC,CASSLALGGANVLTF
TRBV27,-,TRBD2,TRBJ2-1,TGTGCCAGCAGTTTTCCGGGACTAGCGAATGAGCAGTTCTTC,CASSFPGLANEQFF
TRBV6-1,-,TRBD1,TRBJ2-7,TGTGCCAGCAGTGTTTGGGCTAGACAGGGGAGTCACGAGCAGTACTTC,CASSVWARQGSHEQYF
TRBV11-3,-,-,TRBJ1-2,TGTGCCAGCAGCTTAACTCGGGAAATAGATGGCTACACCTTC,CASSLTREIDGYTF
TRBV30,once,-,TRBJ1-5,TGTGCCTGGAGTGTACTAGGGGGCAATCAGCCCCAGCATTTT,CAWSVLGGNQPQHF
TRBV5-6,-,-,TRBJ1-2,TGTGCCAGCAGCTTGGCCTCGGGGTCGGGATACACCTTC,CASSLASGSGYTF
TRBV28,-,-,TRBJ1-5,TGTGCCAGCTTGTTAGGGGCAAGCAATCAGCCCCAGCATTTT,CASLLGASNQPQHF
TRBV5-1,-,-,TRBJ2-6,TGCGCCAGCAGCTTGGGGGTAGGCTCTGGGGCCAACGTCCTGACTTTC,CASSLGVGSGANVLTF
TRBV30,once,-,TRBJ2-7,TGTGCCTGGAGTCCCGGGACGGAAAGTGGGGAGCAGTACTTC,CAWSPGTESGEQYF
TRBV4-1,-,TRBD1,TRBJ1-4,TGCGCCAGCAGCCACGCACCCGACAGGGTTCTTGAAAAACTGTTTTTT,CASSHAPDRVLEKLFF
TRBV6-5,few,TRBD1,TRBJ1-2,TGTGCCAGCAGTTACAGTACAGGGGGCTCAAGTGGCTACACCTTC,CASSYSTGGSSGYTF